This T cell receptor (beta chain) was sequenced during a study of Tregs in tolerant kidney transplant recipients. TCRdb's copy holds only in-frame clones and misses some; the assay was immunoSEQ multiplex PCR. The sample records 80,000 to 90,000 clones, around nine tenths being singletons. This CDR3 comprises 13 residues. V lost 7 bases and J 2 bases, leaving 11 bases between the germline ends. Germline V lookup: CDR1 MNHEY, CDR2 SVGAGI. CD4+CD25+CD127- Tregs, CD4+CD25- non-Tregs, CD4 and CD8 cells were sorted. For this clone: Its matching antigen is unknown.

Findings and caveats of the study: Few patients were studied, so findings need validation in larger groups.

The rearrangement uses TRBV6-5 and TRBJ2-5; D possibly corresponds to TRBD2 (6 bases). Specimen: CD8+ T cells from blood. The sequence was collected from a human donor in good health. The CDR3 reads CASNGGEQETQYF. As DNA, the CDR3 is TGTGCCAGCAATGGAGGGGAGCAAGAGACCCAGTACTTC.